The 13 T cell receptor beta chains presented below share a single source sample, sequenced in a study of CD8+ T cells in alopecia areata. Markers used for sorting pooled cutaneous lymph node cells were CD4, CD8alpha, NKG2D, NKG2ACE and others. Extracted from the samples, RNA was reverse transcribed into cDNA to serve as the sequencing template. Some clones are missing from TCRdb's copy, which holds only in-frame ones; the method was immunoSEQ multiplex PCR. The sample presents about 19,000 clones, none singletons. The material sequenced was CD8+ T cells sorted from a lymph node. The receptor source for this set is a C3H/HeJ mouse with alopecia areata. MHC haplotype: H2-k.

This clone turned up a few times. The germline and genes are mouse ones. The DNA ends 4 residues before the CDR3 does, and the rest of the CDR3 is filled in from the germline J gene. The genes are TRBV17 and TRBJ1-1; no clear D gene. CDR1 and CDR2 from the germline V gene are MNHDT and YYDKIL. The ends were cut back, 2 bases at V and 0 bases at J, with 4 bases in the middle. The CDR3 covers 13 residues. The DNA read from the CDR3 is TGTGCTAGCAGTAGACAAACAAACACA. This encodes CASSRQTNT. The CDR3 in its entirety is CASSRQTNTEVFF.

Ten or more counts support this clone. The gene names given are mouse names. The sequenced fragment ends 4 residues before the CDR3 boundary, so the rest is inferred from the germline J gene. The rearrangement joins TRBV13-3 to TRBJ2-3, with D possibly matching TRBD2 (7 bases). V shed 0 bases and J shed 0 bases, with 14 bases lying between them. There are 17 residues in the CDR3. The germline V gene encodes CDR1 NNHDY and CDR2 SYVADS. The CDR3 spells CASSDAQWGASAETLYF. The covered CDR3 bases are TGTGCCAGCAGTGATGCCCAATGGGGGGCTAGTGCAGAA.

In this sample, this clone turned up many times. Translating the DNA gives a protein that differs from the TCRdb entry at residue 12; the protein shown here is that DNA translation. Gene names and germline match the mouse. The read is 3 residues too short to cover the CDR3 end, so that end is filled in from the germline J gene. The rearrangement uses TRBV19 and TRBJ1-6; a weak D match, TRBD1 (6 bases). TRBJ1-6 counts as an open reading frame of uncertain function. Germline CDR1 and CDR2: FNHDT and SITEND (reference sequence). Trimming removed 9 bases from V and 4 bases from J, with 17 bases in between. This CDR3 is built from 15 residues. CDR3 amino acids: CATLSPGQYNSPLYF. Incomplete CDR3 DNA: TGTGCCACCTTATCCCCGGGACAATATAATTCGCCC.

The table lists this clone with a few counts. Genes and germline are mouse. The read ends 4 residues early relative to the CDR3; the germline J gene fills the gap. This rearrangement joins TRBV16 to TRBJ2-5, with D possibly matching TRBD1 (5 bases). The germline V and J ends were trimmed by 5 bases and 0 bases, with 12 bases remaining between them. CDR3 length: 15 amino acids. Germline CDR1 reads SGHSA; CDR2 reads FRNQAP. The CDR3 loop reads CASSPGRGNQDTQYF. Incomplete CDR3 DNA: TGTGCAAGCAGCCCCGGAAGGGGTAACCAAGAC.

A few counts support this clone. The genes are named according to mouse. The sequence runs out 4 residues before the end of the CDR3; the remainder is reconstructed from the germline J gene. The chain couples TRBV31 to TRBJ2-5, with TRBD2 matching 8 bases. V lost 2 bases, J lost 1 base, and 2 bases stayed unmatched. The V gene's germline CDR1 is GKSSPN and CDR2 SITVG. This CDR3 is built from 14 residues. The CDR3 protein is CAWSSWGDQDTQYF. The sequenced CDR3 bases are TGTGCCTGGAGTTCCTGGGGGGACCAAGAC. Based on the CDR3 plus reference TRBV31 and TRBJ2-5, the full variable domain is AQTIHQWPVAEIKAVGSPLSLGCTIKGKSSPNLYWYWQATGGTLQQLFYSITVGQVESVVQLNLSASRPKDDQFILSTEKLLLSHSGFYLCAWSSWGDQDTQYFGPGTRLLVL.

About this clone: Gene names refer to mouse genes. The CDR3 DNA, read in part, is TGTGCCAGCAGTACAGGACAGATAAACACA. Translation gives CASSTGQINT. The entire CDR3 is CASSTGQINTEVFF. The gene calls are TRBV19 and TRBJ1-1; D perhaps matches TRBD1 (6 bases). Sequencing ends 4 residues short of the CDR3 end; the germline J gene provides the rest. The ends were cut back, 3 bases at V and 1 base at J, with 10 bases in the middle. There are 14 residues in the CDR3. From germline, CDR1 is FNHDT and CDR2 SITEND (reference sequence).

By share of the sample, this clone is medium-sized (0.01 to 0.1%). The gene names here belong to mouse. CDR3 bases read: TGTGCCAGCAGTGATCCGGACAGGGGACCAAACACA. Translated, it gives CASSDPDRGPNT. The whole CDR3 sequence reads CASSDPDRGPNTEVFF. The genes are TRBV13-1 and TRBJ1-1; 9 bases align to TRBD1. The observed sequence ends 4 residues before the CDR3 terminus, with the missing tail filled in from the germline J gene. CDR3 length equals 16 residues. V shed 1 base and J 0 bases; nucleotides not matched to a gene: 4. Germline V lookup: CDR1 NSHNY, CDR2 SYGAGN.

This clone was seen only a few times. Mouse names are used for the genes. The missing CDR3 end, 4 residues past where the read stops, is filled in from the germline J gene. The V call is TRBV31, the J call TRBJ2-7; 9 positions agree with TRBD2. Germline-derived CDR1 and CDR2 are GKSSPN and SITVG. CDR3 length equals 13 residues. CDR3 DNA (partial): TGTGCCTGGAGTCTCTGGGGGGGATAT. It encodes CAWSLWGGY. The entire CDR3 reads CAWSLWGGYEQYF.

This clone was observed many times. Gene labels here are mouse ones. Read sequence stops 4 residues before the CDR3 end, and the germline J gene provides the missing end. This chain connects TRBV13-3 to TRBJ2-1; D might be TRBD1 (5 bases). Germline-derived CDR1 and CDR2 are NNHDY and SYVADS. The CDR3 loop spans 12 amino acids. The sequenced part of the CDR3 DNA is TGTGCCAGCAGTGATCAGGGCGCT. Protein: CASSDQGA. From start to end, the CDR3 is CASSDQGAEQFF.

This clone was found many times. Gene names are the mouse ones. The CDR3 region is CASRQGNYAEQFF. CDR3 DNA (partial): TGTGCCAGCAGACAGGGGAACTATGCT. This chain connects TRBV2 to TRBJ2-1; 7 bases match TRBD1. The observed sequence ends 4 residues before the CDR3 terminus, with the missing tail filled in from the germline J gene. Trimming removed 6 bases from V and 1 base from J; junction bases left unmatched: 0. The length of the CDR3 is 13 residues. Germline V lookup: CDR1 LGHNA, CDR2 YSYQKL.

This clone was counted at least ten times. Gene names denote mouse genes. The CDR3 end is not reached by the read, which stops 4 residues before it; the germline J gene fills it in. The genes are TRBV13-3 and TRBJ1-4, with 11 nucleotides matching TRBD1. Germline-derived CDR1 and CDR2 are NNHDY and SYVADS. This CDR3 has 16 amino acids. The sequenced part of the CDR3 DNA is TGTGCCAGCAGTGATTTGGACAGGGGGCTGAGCGAA. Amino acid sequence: CASSDLDRGLSE. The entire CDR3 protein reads CASSDLDRGLSERLFF.

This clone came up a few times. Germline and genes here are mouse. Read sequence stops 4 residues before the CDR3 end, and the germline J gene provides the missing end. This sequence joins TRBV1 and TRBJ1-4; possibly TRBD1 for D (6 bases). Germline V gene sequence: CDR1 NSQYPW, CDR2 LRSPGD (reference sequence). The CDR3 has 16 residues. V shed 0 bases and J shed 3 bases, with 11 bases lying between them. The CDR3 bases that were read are TGCACCTGCAGTGCAGACGGGACATCGGCCAACGAA. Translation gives CTCSADGTSANE. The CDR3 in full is CTCSADGTSANERLFF.

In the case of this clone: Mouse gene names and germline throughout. CDR3 amino acids: CTCSAGLGGRTETLYF. The CDR3 DNA, read in part, is TGCACCTGCAGTGCGGGACTGGGGGGGCGTACAGAA. The chain is built from TRBV1 and TRBJ2-3, with 14 bases identical to TRBD2. The CDR3 extends 4 residues past the end of the read, so its final part is completed from the germline J gene. This CDR3 comprises 16 residues. Germline V gene sequence: CDR1 NSQYPW, CDR2 LRSPGD (reference sequence). Germline trimming cut 3 bases from V and 4 bases from J; bases unmatched to any gene: 3.